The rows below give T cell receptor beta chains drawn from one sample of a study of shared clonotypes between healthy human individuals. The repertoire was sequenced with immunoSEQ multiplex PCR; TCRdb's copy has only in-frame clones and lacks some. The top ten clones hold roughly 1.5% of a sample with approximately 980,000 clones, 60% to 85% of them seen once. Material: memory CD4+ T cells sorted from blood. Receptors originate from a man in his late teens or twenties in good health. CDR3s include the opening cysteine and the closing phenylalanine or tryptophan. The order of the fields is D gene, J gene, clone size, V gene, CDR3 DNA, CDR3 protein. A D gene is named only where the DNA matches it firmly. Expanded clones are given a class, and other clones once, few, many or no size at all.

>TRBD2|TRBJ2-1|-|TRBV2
TGTGCCAGCAGTGAATCGAGCGGGAGGGTTGTAAATGAGCAGTTCTTC
CASSESSGRVVNEQFF
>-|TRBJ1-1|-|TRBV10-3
TGTGCCATCAGTGAGGGGGACACTGAAGCTTTCTTT
CAISEGDTEAFF
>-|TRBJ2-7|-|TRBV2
TGTGCCAGCAGTGAAGCGCCGGGTGGAGGGCAGTACTTC
CASSEAPGGGQYF
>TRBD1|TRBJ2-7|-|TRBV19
TGTGCCAGTAGTCCGGACAGGGGCGAGCAGTACTTC
CASSPDRGEQYF
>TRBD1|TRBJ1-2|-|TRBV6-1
TGTGCCAGCAGGGGGACCGGGACAGGGAATGGCTACACCTTC
CASRGTGTGNGYTF
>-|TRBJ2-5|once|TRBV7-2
TGTGCCAGCAGCTTATGGGGTAACCCCCAAGAGACCCAGTACTTC
CASSLWGNPQETQYF
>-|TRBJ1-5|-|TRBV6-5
TGTGCCAGCAGTTACAACAGGGCCGATCAGCCCCAGCATTTT
CASSYNRADQPQHF
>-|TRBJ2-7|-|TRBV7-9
TGTGCCAGCAGCTCGCACCAAATTTACGAGCAGTACTTC
CASSSHQIYEQYF
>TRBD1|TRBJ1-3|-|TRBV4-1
TGCGCCAGCAGCCAGAGGTCCGGGACAGGGATCATAAGCTCTGGAAACACCATATATTTT
CASSQRSGTGIISSGNTIYF
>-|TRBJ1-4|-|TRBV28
TGTGCCAGCAGTGATAGACAGATTCTCAATGAAAAACTGTTTTTT
CASSDRQILNEKLFF
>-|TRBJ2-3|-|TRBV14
TGTGCCAGCAGCCAAGCTCTATCAGATACGCAGTATTTT
CASSQALSDTQYF
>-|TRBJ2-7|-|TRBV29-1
TGCAGCGTTGATTTTTCAGGGACGGCCTACGAGCAGTACTTC
CSVDFSGTAYEQYF
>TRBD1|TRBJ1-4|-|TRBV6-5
TGTGCCAGCAGTGGAGGACAGGGGGCTGAAAAACTGTTTTTT
CASSGGQGAEKLFF
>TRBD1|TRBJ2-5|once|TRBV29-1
TGCAGCGCCTCCGGGACAGGGGAGCAGACCCAGTACTTC
CSASGTGEQTQYF
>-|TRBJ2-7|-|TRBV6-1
TGTGCCAGCACCGAGAGGGGGTACGAGCAGTACTTC
CASTERGYEQYF
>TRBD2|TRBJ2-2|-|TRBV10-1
TGCGCCAGCAGTGAAGGACTAGCGAACACCGGGGAGCTGTTTTTT
CASSEGLANTGELFF
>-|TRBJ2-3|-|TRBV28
TGTGCCAGCGTTGACAGCCTTACTACAGATACGCAGTATTTT
CASVDSLTTDTQYF
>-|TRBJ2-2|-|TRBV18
TGTGCCAGCTCACTACAGGAGGCCGGGGAGCTGTTTTTT
CASSLQEAGELFF
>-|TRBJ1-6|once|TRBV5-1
TGCGCCAGCAGCTTGGAACGCAGGGAAAATTCACCCCTCCACTTT
CASSLERRENSPLHF